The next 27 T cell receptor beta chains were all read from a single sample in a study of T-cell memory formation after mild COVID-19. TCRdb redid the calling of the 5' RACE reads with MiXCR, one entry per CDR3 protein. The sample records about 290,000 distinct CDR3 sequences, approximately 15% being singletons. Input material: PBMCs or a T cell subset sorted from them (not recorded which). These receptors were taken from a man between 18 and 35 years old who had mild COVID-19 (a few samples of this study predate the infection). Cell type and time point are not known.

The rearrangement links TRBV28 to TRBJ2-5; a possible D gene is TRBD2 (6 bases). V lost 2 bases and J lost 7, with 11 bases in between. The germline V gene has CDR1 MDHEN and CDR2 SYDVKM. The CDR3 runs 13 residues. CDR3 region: CASSLGGVATQYF. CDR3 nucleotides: TGTGCCAGCAGTTTAGGCGGGGTCGCGACCCAGTACTTC.

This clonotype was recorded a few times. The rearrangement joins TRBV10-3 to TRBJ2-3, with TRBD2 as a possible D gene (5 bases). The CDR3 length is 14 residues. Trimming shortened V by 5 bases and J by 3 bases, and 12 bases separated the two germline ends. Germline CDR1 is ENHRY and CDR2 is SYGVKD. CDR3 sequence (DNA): TGTGCCATCAGTACTAGTTTAGGGACAGATACGCAGTATTTT. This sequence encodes CAISTSLGTDTQYF.

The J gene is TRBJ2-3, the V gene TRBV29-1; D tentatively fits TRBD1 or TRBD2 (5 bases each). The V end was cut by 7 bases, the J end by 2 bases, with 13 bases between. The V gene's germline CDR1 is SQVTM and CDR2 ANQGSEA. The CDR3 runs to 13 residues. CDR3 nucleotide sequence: TGCAGCGCAATCCGGGACCCCACAGATACGCAGTATTTT. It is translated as CSAIRDPTDTQYF.

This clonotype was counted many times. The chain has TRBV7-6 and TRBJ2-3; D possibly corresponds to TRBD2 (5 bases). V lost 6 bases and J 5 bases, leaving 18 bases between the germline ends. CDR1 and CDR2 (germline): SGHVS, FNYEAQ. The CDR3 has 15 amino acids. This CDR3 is CASSPTRASGDTQYF. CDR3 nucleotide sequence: TGTGCCAGCAGTCCCACTAGGGCCTCAGGAGATACGCAGTATTTT.

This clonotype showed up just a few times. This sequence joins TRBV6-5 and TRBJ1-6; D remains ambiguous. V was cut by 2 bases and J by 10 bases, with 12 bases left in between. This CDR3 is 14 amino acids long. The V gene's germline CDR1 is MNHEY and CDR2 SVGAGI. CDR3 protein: CASSYGPSESPLHF. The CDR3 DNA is TGTGCCAGCAGTTACGGTCCGTCGGAGTCACCCCTCCACTTT.

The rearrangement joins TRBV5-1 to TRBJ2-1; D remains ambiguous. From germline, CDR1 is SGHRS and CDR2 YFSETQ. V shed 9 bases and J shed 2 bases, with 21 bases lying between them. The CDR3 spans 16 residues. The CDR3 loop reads CATQAGNPGPYNEQFF. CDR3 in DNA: TGCGCCACCCAAGCAGGAAATCCAGGCCCCTACAATGAGCAGTTCTTC.

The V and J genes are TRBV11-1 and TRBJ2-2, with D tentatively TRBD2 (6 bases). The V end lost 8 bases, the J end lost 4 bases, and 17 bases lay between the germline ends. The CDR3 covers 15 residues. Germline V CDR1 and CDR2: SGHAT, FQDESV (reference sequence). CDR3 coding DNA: TGTGCCAGCGGGGCGGGGTCAGGGCGCACCGGGGAGCTGTTTTTT. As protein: CASGAGSGRTGELFF.

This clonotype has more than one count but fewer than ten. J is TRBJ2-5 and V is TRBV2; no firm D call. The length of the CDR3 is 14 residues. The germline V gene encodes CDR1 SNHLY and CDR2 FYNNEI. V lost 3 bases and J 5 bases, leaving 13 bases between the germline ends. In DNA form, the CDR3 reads TGTGCCAGCAGTGATTTAACCGTAATGGAGACCCAGTACTTC. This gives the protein CASSDLTVMETQYF.

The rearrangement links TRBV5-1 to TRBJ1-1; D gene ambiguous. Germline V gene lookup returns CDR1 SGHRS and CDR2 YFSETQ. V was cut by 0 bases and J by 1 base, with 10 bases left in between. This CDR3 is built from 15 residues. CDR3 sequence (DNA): TGCGCCAGCAGCTTGGGAATGGCGGGGAACACTGAAGCTTTCTTT. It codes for CASSLGMAGNTEAFF.

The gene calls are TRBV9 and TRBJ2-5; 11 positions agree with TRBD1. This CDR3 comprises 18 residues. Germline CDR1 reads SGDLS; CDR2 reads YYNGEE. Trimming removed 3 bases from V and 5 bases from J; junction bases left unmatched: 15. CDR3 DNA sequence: TGTGCCAGCAGCGCCGCTGTGTGGGACAGGGGGTCTGGGGAGACCCAGTACTTC. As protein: CASSAAVWDRGSGETQYF.

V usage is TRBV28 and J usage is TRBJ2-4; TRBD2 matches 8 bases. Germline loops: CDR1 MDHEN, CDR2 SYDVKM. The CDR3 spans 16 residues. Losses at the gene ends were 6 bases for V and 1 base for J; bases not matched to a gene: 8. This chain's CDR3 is CASSGGEALAKNIQYF. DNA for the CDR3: TGTGCCAGCAGCGGGGGGGAAGCTCTGGCCAAAAACATTCAGTACTTC. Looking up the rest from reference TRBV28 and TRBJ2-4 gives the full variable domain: DVKVTQSSRYLVKRTGEKVFLECVQDMDHENMFWYRQDPGLGLRLIYFSYDVKMKEKGDIPEGYSVSREKKERFSLILESASTNQTSMYLCASSGGEALAKNIQYFGAGTRLSVL.

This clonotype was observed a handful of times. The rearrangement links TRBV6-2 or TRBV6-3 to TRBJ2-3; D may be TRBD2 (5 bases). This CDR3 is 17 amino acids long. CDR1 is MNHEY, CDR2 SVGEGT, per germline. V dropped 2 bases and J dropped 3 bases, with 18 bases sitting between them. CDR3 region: CASSYRAKGSGTDTQYF. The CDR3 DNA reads TGTGCCAGCAGTTACAGGGCAAAGGGAAGCGGAACAGATACGCAGTATTTT.

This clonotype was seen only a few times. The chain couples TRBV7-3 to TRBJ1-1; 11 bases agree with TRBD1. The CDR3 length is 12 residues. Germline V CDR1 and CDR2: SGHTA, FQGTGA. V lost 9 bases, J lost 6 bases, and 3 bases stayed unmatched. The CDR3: CASGQGASEAFF. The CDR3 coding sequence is TGTGCCAGTGGACAGGGGGCGTCTGAAGCTTTCTTT.

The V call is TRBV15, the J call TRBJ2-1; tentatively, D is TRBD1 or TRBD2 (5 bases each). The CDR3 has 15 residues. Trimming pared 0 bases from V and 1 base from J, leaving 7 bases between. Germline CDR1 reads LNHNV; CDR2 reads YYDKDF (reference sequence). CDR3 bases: TGTGCCACCAGCAGAGAAGGGGAGTCCTACAATGAGCAGTTCTTC. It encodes CATSREGESYNEQFF.

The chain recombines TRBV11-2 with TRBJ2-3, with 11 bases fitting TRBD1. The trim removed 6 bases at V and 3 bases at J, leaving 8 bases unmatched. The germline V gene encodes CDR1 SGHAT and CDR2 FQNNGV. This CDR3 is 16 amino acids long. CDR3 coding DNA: TGTGCCAGCAGTCACGGACAGGGGGCTGTGACAGATACGCAGTATTTT. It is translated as CASSHGQGAVTDTQYF.

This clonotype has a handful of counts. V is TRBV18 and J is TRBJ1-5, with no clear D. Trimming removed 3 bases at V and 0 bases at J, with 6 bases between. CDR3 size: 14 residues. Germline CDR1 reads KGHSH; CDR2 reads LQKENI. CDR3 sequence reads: CASSPQVSNQPQHF. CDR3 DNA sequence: TGTGCCAGCTCACCCCAGGTTAGCAATCAGCCCCAGCATTTT. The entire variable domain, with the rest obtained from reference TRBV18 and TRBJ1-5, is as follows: NAGVMQNPRHLVRRRGQEARLRCSPMKGHSHVYWYRQLPEEGLKFMVYLQKENIIDESGMPKERFSAEFPKEGPSILRIQQVVRGDSAAYFCASSPQVSNQPQHFGDGTRLSIL.

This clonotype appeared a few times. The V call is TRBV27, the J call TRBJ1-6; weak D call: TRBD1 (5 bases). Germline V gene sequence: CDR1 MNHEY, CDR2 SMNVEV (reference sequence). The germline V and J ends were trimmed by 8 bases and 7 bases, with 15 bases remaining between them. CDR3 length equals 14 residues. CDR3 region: CASHQGAPNSPLHF. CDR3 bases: TGTGCCAGCCACCAGGGCGCGCCGAATTCACCCCTCCACTTT.

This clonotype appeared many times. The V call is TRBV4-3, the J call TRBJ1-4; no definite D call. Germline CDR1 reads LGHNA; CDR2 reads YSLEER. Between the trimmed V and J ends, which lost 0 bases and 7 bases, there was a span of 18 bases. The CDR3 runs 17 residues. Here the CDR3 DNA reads TGCGCCAGCAGCCAAGATCTTAACCCGGGAATCGGTGAAAAACTGTTTTTT. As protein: CASSQDLNPGIGEKLFF.

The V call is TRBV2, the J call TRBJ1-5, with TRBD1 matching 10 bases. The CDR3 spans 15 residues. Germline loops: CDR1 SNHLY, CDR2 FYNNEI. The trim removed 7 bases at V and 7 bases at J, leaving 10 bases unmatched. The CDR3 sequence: CASTPTGGASQPQHF. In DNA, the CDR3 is TGTGCCAGCACCCCGACAGGGGGCGCTTCCCAGCCCCAGCATTTT.

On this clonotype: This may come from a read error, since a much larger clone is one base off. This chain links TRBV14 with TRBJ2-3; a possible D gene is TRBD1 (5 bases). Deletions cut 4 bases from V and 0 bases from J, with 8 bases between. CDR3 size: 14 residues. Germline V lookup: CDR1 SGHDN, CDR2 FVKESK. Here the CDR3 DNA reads TGTGCCAGCAGCCGACAGTATAGCACAGATACGCAGTATTTT. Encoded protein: CASSRQYSTDTQYF.

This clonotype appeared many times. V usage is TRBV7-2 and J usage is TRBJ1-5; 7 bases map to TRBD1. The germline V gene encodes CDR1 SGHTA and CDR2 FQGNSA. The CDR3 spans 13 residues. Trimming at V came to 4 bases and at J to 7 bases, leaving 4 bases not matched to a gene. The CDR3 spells CASSSGQRQPQHF. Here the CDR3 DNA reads TGTGCCAGCAGCTCGGGACAGCGGCAGCCCCAGCATTTT.

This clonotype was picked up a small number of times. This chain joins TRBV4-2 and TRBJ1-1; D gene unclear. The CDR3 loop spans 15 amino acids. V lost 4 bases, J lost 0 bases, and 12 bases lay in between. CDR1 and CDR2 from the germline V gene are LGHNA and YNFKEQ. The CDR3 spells CASSPLDFMNTEAFF. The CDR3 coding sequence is TGTGCCAGCAGCCCCTTGGACTTCATGAACACTGAAGCTTTCTTT.

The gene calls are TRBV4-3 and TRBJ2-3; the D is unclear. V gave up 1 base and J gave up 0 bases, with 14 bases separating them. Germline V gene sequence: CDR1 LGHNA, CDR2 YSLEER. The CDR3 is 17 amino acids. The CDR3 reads CASSQALPGSSTDTQYF. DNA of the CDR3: TGCGCCAGCAGCCAAGCGTTACCGGGTTCGAGCACAGATACGCAGTATTTT.

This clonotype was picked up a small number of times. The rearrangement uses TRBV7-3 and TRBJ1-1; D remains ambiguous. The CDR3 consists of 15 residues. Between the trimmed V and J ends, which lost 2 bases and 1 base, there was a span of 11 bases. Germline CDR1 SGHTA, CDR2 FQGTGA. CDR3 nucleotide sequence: TGTGCCAGCAGCTTAGGTCTCGTTGGGAACACTGAAGCTTTCTTT. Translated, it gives CASSLGLVGNTEAFF.

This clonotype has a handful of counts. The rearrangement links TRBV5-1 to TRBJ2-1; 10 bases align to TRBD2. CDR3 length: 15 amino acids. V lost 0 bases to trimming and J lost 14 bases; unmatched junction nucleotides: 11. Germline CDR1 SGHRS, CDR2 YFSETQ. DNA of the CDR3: TGCGCCAGCAGCTTGGCGGGTAGAGCGGGGGGGATTGAGTTCTTC. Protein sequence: CASSLAGRAGGIEFF.

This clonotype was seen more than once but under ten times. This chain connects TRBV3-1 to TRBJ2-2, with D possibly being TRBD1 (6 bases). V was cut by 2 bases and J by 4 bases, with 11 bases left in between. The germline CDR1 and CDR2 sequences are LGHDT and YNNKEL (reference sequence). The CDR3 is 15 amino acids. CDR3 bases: TGTGCCAGCAGCCAATGGGGGCCGCGCACCGGGGAGCTGTTTTTT. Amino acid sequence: CASSQWGPRTGELFF.

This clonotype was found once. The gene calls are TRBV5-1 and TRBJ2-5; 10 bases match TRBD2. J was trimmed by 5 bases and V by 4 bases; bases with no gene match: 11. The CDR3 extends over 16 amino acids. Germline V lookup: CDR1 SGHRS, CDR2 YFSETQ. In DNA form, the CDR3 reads TGCGCCAGCAGCCCTAGAGCGGGGGGGCATGAGGAGACCCAGTACTTC. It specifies CASSPRAGGHEETQYF.